A selection of T cell receptor beta chains follows, all from one sample in a study of patients and donors after allogeneic stem cell transplantation. Each CDR3 protein is one row after TCRdb ran MiXCR on the RT-PCR reads. The sample shows about a million distinct CDR3 sequences, about a sixth of them seen only once. The sample consisted of blood, either unsorted or a sorted T cell fraction (not recorded which). The receptors stem from a human donor who was either an allogeneic HSCT recipient or a stem cell or donor lymphocyte infusion donor (not recorded which). It is not recorded whose cells these are; they may come from a transplant donor. The CDR3 runs from the conserved cysteine through the conserved F or W. Fields, in order: V gene, J gene, CDR3 length, D gene, clone size, CDR3 protein, CDR3 DNA. The D gene is left open where the match is weak. Clone sizes are given selectively: once, few, many, or a class where the clone is expanded.

v_gene: TRBV6-1; j_gene: TRBJ2-2; len: 14; d_gene: -; abundance: -; CDR3aa: CASFRLANTGELFF; CDR3nt: TGTGCCAGCTTTCGTCTAGCGAACACCGGGGAGCTGTTTTTT
v_gene: TRBV6-1; j_gene: TRBJ2-1; len: 16; d_gene: TRBD2; abundance: -; CDR3aa: CASRLVSGRGYTEQFF; CDR3nt: TGTGCCAGCAGACTGGTTAGCGGGAGGGGTTACACTGAGCAGTTCTTC
v_gene: TRBV6-1; j_gene: TRBJ1-5; len: 15; d_gene: TRBD1; abundance: few; CDR3aa: CASSRDRGHEQPQHF; CDR3nt: TGTGCCAGCAGTCGGGACAGGGGGCACGAACAGCCCCAGCATTTT
v_gene: TRBV29-1; j_gene: TRBJ2-3; len: 13; d_gene: TRBD2; abundance: few; CDR3aa: CSTQLAATDTQYF; CDR3nt: TGCAGCACGCAACTAGCGGCCACAGATACGCAGTATTTT
v_gene: TRBV6-5; j_gene: TRBJ2-1; len: 18; d_gene: TRBD2; abundance: -; CDR3aa: CASSYRNPGLGSSHEQFF; CDR3nt: TGTGCCAGCAGTTACAGAAATCCGGGACTAGGGAGTTCCCATGAGCAGTTCTTC
v_gene: TRBV7-9; j_gene: TRBJ2-5; len: 14; d_gene: -; abundance: once; CDR3aa: CASSRYGGRETQYF; CDR3nt: TGTGCCAGCAGCCGATACGGGGGTCGGGAGACCCAGTACTTC
v_gene: TRBV7-9; j_gene: TRBJ2-3; len: 15; d_gene: -; abundance: once; CDR3aa: CASSSRELLTDTQYF; CDR3nt: TGTGCCAGCAGCTCCCGGGAGCTTCTCACAGATACGCAGTATTTT
v_gene: TRBV29-1; j_gene: TRBJ2-3; len: 15; d_gene: TRBD2; abundance: few; CDR3aa: CSVDAGTSFPDTQYF; CDR3nt: TGCAGCGTGGACGCCGGGACTAGCTTTCCAGATACGCAGTATTTT
v_gene: TRBV20-1; j_gene: TRBJ2-7; len: 13; d_gene: TRBD1; abundance: -; CDR3aa: CSAGTEYSYEQYF; CDR3nt: TGCAGTGCGGGGACAGAGTACTCCTACGAGCAGTACTTC
v_gene: TRBV7-9; j_gene: TRBJ1-1; len: 14; d_gene: TRBD1; abundance: few; CDR3aa: CASRLTGGGTEAFF; CDR3nt: TGTGCCAGCAGACTTACAGGGGGTGGAACTGAAGCTTTCTTT
v_gene: TRBV20-1; j_gene: TRBJ1-2; len: 14; d_gene: -; abundance: -; CDR3aa: CSARGRGADYGYTF; CDR3nt: TGCAGTGCTAGAGGCCGAGGAGCAGACTATGGCTACACCTTC
v_gene: TRBV29-1; j_gene: TRBJ2-7; len: 13; d_gene: -; abundance: many; CDR3aa: CSVEGIRAYEQYF; CDR3nt: TGCAGCGTCGAGGGAATACGAGCCTACGAGCAGTACTTC
v_gene: TRBV24-1; j_gene: TRBJ2-1; len: 18; d_gene: TRBD2; abundance: -; CDR3aa: CATSDFVGGRVNHNEQFF; CDR3nt: TGTGCCACCAGTGATTTTGTGGGCGGGAGGGTGAACCACAATGAGCAGTTCTTC
v_gene: TRBV20-1; j_gene: TRBJ1-5; len: 15; d_gene: -; abundance: few; CDR3aa: CSAVPDGGLNRPQHF; CDR3nt: TGCAGTGCTGTGCCGGACGGCGGATTGAATCGGCCCCAGCATTTT
v_gene: TRBV5-6; j_gene: TRBJ2-7; len: 12; d_gene: -; abundance: -; CDR3aa: CASSLARAEQYF; CDR3nt: TGTGCCAGCAGCTTGGCCAGAGCCGAGCAGTACTTC
v_gene: TRBV20-1; j_gene: TRBJ2-3; len: 13; d_gene: TRBD2; abundance: -; CDR3aa: CSVLAGDLDTQYF; CDR3nt: TGCAGTGTGTTAGCGGGCGATCTAGATACGCAGTATTTT
v_gene: TRBV3-1; j_gene: TRBJ2-5; len: 14; d_gene: -; abundance: few; CDR3aa: CASSQDYRSETQYF; CDR3nt: TGTGCCAGCAGCCAAGATTACAGGTCAGAGACCCAGTACTTC
v_gene: TRBV9; j_gene: TRBJ2-3; len: 15; d_gene: -; abundance: -; CDR3aa: CASSVDPSLADTQYF; CDR3nt: TGTGCCAGCAGCGTAGACCCTAGTTTGGCAGATACGCAGTATTTT
v_gene: TRBV6-1; j_gene: TRBJ1-5; len: 14; d_gene: -; abundance: -; CDR3aa: CASRSRNSNQPQHF; CDR3nt: TGTGCCAGCAGGAGCAGGAATAGCAATCAGCCCCAGCATTTT
v_gene: TRBV9; j_gene: TRBJ2-3; len: 16; d_gene: TRBD2; abundance: -; CDR3aa: CDSSVLAGGVGDTQYF; CDR3nt: TGTGACAGCAGCGTACTAGCGGGAGGAGTGGGAGATACGCAGTATTTT
v_gene: TRBV29-1; j_gene: TRBJ2-2; len: 13; d_gene: -; abundance: -; CDR3aa: CSVVGENTGELFF; CDR3nt: TGCAGCGTTGTTGGGGAGAACACCGGGGAGCTGTTTTTT
v_gene: TRBV9; j_gene: TRBJ2-7; len: 14; d_gene: TRBD2; abundance: few; CDR3aa: CASSVGLAGGEQYF; CDR3nt: TGTGCCAGCAGCGTAGGGCTAGCGGGAGGCGAGCAGTACTTC
v_gene: TRBV6-5; j_gene: TRBJ2-1; len: 15; d_gene: -; abundance: -; CDR3aa: CASSYGHRLNNEQFF; CDR3nt: TGTGCCAGCAGTTACGGACACAGGCTTAACAATGAGCAGTTCTTC
v_gene: TRBV19; j_gene: TRBJ1-1; len: 15; d_gene: -; abundance: few; CDR3aa: CASSWGRARRTEAFF; CDR3nt: TGTGCCAGTAGTTGGGGGCGGGCGAGGAGGACTGAAGCTTTCTTT
v_gene: TRBV5-1; j_gene: TRBJ2-1; len: 17; d_gene: -; abundance: many; CDR3aa: CASSLVPSGTAYNEQFF; CDR3nt: TGCGCCAGCAGCTTGGTGCCTTCAGGCACGGCCTACAATGAGCAGTTCTTC
v_gene: TRBV27; j_gene: TRBJ1-2; len: 14; d_gene: TRBD1; abundance: few; CDR3aa: CASSSGGSDYGYTF; CDR3nt: TGTGCCAGCAGTTCAGGGGGCTCAGACTATGGCTACACCTTC
v_gene: TRBV7-6; j_gene: TRBJ2-3; len: 14; d_gene: -; abundance: few; CDR3aa: CASSLIPLTDTQYF; CDR3nt: TGTGCCAGCAGCTTAATCCCATTAACAGATACGCAGTATTTT
v_gene: TRBV6-5; j_gene: TRBJ2-1; len: 11; d_gene: -; abundance: few; CDR3aa: CASSGAIEQFF; CDR3nt: TGTGCCAGCAGCGGAGCGATTGAGCAGTTCTTC
v_gene: TRBV4-3; j_gene: TRBJ1-1; len: 15; d_gene: -; abundance: -; CDR3aa: CASSQGAGSNGEAFF; CDR3nt: TGCGCCAGCAGCCAAGGTGCAGGGAGTAATGGTGAAGCTTTCTTT
v_gene: TRBV20-1; j_gene: TRBJ1-5; len: 16; d_gene: TRBD1; abundance: -; CDR3aa: CSARRTGGYSNQPQHF; CDR3nt: TGCAGTGCTAGAAGGACAGGGGGCTATAGCAATCAGCCCCAGCATTTT
v_gene: TRBV3-1; j_gene: TRBJ2-5; len: 15; d_gene: TRBD2; abundance: few; CDR3aa: CASSHPSGSRETQYF; CDR3nt: TGTGCCAGCAGCCATCCCAGCGGGAGCCGGGAGACCCAGTACTTC
v_gene: TRBV7-8; j_gene: TRBJ2-3; len: 14; d_gene: -; abundance: once; CDR3aa: CASSLARNTDTQYF; CDR3nt: TGTGCCAGCAGCTTAGCTAGAAACACAGATACGCAGTATTTT
v_gene: TRBV12-3/TRBV12-4; j_gene: TRBJ2-2; len: 15; d_gene: TRBD1; abundance: -; CDR3aa: CASSFGQGFTGELFF; CDR3nt: TGTGCCAGCAGTTTTGGACAGGGATTCACCGGGGAGCTGTTTTTT